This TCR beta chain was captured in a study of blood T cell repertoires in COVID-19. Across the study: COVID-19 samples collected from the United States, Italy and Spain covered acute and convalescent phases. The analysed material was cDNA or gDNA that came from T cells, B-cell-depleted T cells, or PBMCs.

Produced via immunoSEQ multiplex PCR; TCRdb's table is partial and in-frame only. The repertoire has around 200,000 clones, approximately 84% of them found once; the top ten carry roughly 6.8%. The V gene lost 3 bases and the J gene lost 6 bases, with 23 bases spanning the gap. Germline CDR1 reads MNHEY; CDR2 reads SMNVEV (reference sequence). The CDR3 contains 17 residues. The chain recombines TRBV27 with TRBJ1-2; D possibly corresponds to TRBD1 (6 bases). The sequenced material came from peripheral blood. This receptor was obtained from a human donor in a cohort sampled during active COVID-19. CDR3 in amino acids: CASSFVGQGRPVDGYTF. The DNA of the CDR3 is TGTGCCAGCAGTTTTGTGGGGCAGGGGCGACCAGTTGATGGCTACACCTTC.